Following are 20 T cell receptor beta chains from one sample sequenced in a study of T-cell reconstitution after alpha-beta-depleted transplantation in children. Unique molecular identifiers were used in preparing the TCRbeta library. TCRdb recomputed calls from the PCR reads with MiXCR, one row per CDR3 protein. Among fewer than 750,000 distinct CDR3 sequences listed, roughly 23% were seen once. The sample consisted of PBMCs, mostly from graft donor cells, taken 360 days after TCRalphabeta/CD19-depleted stem cell transplant. The receptors shown here come from a boy under three years old who had a stem cell transplant for acute myeloid leukemia, so the T cells may come from the graft donor.

This clonotype was picked up a small number of times. The chain links TRBV24-1 to TRBJ2-1; 11 positions agree with TRBD2. This CDR3 comprises 17 residues. V lost 5 bases and J lost 6; bases outside the gene matches: 11. Germline-derived CDR1 and CDR2 are KGHDR and SFDVKD. Here the CDR3 reads CATSAVSLAGGLNEQFF. The CDR3 coding sequence is TGTGCCACCAGTGCCGTTTCCTTAGCGGGGGGGCTCAATGAGCAGTTCTTC.

The CDR3: CASSLQAGGNTGELFF. The CDR3 DNA follows: TGTGCCAGCAGCTTACAAGCGGGGGGGAACACCGGGGAGCTGTTTTTT. The chain recombines TRBV7-9 with TRBJ2-2; 9 bases align to TRBD2. The CDR3 runs 16 residues. Germline CDR1 reads SEHNR; CDR2 reads FQNEAQ (reference sequence). Trimming cost V 2 bases and J 1 base; bases outside gene matches: 2.

V gene TRBV4-3 combines with J gene TRBJ2-5, with D unresolved. Trimming removed 0 bases from V and 8 bases from J, with 10 bases in between. CDR1 is LGHNA and CDR2 is YSLEER in the germline V gene. This CDR3 contains 13 residues. The CDR3 loop is CASSQESFGTQYF. Written as DNA, the CDR3 is TGCGCCAGCAGCCAAGAAAGCTTCGGTACCCAGTACTTC.

This clonotype was observed at least ten times. V and J are TRBV28 and TRBJ2-7; D may correspond to TRBD1 or TRBD2 (6 bases each). Germline V gene data show CDR1 as MDHEN and CDR2 as SYDVKM. The CDR3 length is 13 residues. Trimming took 7 bases from V and 3 from J, leaving 13 bases between them. CDR3 sequence (DNA): TGTGCCAGCATACGGAGGGGGGACTACGAGCAGTACGTC. This sequence encodes CASIRRGDYEQYV.

The chain recombines TRBV5-1 with TRBJ2-1; 9 bases are a match to TRBD1. The CDR3 is made up of 17 amino acids. V lost 3 bases and J lost 10; bases outside the gene matches: 17. The germline V gene encodes CDR1 SGHRS and CDR2 YFSETQ. The CDR3 DNA follows: TGCGCCAGCAGCTCCGGGACAGGGTTTCTAGAGCGACGCGAGCAGTTCTTC. Translating gives CASSSGTGFLERREQFF.

The chain uses TRBV4-1 and TRBJ2-1; 12 bases are shared with TRBD2. V was pared by 1 base and J by 1 base, with 14 bases of the junction left unmatched. This CDR3 has 21 residues. Germline V gene lookup returns CDR1 MGHRA and CDR2 YSYEKL. In nucleotides, the CDR3 is TGCGCCAGCAGCCAAGTTTTTTATGATTGGACTAGCGGGGTTTCCTACAATGAGCAGTTCTTC. This sequence encodes CASSQVFYDWTSGVSYNEQFF.

This clonotype was detected ten times or more. The CDR3 spells CSAPDAGGSYNEQFF. The CDR3 nucleotides read TGCAGTGCTCCGGACGCCGGGGGGTCCTACAATGAGCAGTTCTTC. The gene calls are TRBV20-1 and TRBJ2-1; 7 bases agree with TRBD2. CDR3 length: 15 amino acids. Losses at the gene ends were 5 bases for V and 1 base for J; bases not matched to a gene: 8. Looked up from germline, CDR1 is DFQATT and CDR2 is SNEGSKA (reference sequence).

This sequence joins TRBV11-2 and TRBJ2-2; the D call may be TRBD1 or TRBD2 (5 bases each). Germline lookup yields CDR1 SGHAT and CDR2 FQNNGV. V was shortened by 6 bases and J by 4 bases, with 12 bases between the two germline ends. This CDR3 contains 14 residues. The DNA of the CDR3 is TGTGCCAGCAGTAACCTGAGGGGCACCGGGGAGCTGTTTTTT. Protein: CASSNLRGTGELFF. The full variable domain, its missing parts supplied by reference TRBV11-2 and TRBJ2-2, is EAGVAQSPRYKIIEKRQSVAFWCNPISGHATLYWYQQILGQGPKLLIQFQNNGVVDDSQLPKDRFSAERLKGVDSTLKIQPAKLEDSAVYLCASSNLRGTGELFFGEGSRLTVL.

The rearrangement joins TRBV4-2 to TRBJ2-1; 15 nucleotides agree with TRBD2. The V and J ends lost 4 bases and 0 bases, in that order; junction bases with no gene match: 10. The CDR3 sequence is 20 residues long. Germline values: CDR1 LGHNA, CDR2 YNFKEQ. CDR3 coding DNA: TGTGCCAGCAGCCTAAACCCGGGGACTAGCGGGGGGAGCTCCTACAATGAGCAGTTCTTC. Translated: CASSLNPGTSGGSSYNEQFF.

In this sample, this clonotype turned up many times. The rearrangement joins TRBV5-1 to TRBJ2-7; TRBD2 matches at 14 bases. This CDR3 spans 15 amino acids. Unmatched junction bases numbered 3, after V lost 4 bases and J lost 3 bases. Germline CDR1 and CDR2: SGHRS and YFSETQ. DNA of the CDR3: TGCGCCAGCAGCCTAGGACTAGCGGGGGGCTACGAGCAGTACGTC. Its protein product is CASSLGLAGGYEQYV.

This clonotype was detected a few times. This rearrangement joins TRBV12-3 or TRBV12-4 to TRBJ1-2, with no clear D. The CDR3 sequence is 13 residues long. V was pared by 8 bases and J by 4 bases, with 14 bases between. Here the CDR3 DNA reads TGTGCCAGCGGCCTCGAAGGAATCTATGGCTACACCTTC. Amino acids: CASGLEGIYGYTF.

V usage is TRBV7-9 and J usage is TRBJ2-3; D is unresolved. The V and J ends lost 0 bases and 5 bases respectively, with 6 bases between them. CDR1 is SEHNR and CDR2 is FQNEAQ in the germline V gene (reference sequence). This CDR3 spans 13 amino acids. The CDR3 spells CASSLAIIDTQYF. The CDR3 nucleotides read TGTGCCAGCAGCTTAGCCATAATAGATACGCAGTATTTT.

The chain carries TRBV18 and TRBJ2-7; 10 positions agree with TRBD2. The trim removed 4 bases at V and 0 bases at J, leaving 3 bases unmatched. The CDR3 is 15 residues long. Germline V gene data show CDR1 as KGHSH and CDR2 as LQKENI. CDR3 sequence reads: CASSQTSGPSYEQYV. The CDR3, as DNA: TGTGCCAGCTCACAGACTAGCGGGCCCTCCTACGAGCAGTACGTC.

The chain is built from TRBV27 and TRBJ2-6; the D is unclear. In germline, CDR1 is MNHEY, CDR2 SMNVEV (reference sequence). The CDR3 is 15 residues long. Trimming removed 2 bases at V and 2 bases at J, with 7 bases between. The CDR3 sequence: CASSLRRTGANVLTF. The CDR3 nucleotides read TGTGCCAGCAGTTTACGTAGGACTGGGGCCAACGTCCTGACTTTC. Drawing the rest from reference TRBV27 and TRBJ2-6, the complete variable domain is EAQVTQNPRYLITVTGKKLTVTCSQNMNHEYMSWYRQDPGLGLRQIYYSMNVEVTDKGDVPEGYKVSRKEKRNFPLILESPSPNQTSLYFCASSLRRTGANVLTFGAGSRLTVL.

The V call is TRBV6-5, the J call TRBJ1-1; D gene unclear. The V gene's germline CDR1 is MNHEY and CDR2 SVGAGI. Trimming left V 0 bases short and J 8 bases short, with 10 bases between. The CDR3 is 13 amino acids. CDR3: CASSYSGSREAFF. In DNA, the CDR3 is TGTGCCAGCAGTTACTCAGGCTCAAGGGAAGCTTTCTTT.

This chain uses TRBV4-1 with TRBJ2-1; 10 nucleotides agree with TRBD2. Trimming cost V 6 bases and J 6 bases; bases outside gene matches: 8. Germline V gene data show CDR1 as MGHRA and CDR2 as YSYEKL. This CDR3 comprises 15 residues. The CDR3 nucleotides read TGCGCCAGCAGTCCCGGACTAGCGGCGGTCAATGAGCAGTTCTTC. Amino acids: CASSPGLAAVNEQFF.

This chain connects TRBV15 to TRBJ1-5; TRBD1 might be the D (5 bases). CDR3 length equals 14 residues. The germline V and J ends were trimmed by 11 bases and 5 bases, with 19 bases remaining between them. CDR1 LNHNV and CDR2 YYDKDF come from the germline V gene (reference sequence). CDR3 residues: CAEPRGNSDQPQHF. CDR3 bases: TGTGCCGAACCCCGGGGGAACAGCGATCAGCCCCAGCATTTT.

This clonotype was seen only a few times. This sequence joins TRBV20-1 and TRBJ2-3; 9 bases are a match to TRBD1. The CDR3 has 15 residues. The V segment lost 5 bases and the J segment 3 bases; nucleotides outside the gene matches: 9. Germline V lookup: CDR1 DFQATT, CDR2 SNEGSKA (reference sequence). CDR3 sequence: CSADTPGTGTDTQYF. CDR3 coding DNA: TGCAGTGCTGATACCCCCGGGACAGGGACAGATACGCAGTATTTT.

This clonotype was detected ten times or more. This rearrangement joins TRBV20-1 to TRBJ2-7, with 8 nucleotides matching TRBD2. J lost 5 bases, V lost 0 bases, and 3 bases had no gene match. The CDR3 runs to 13 residues. CDR1 is DFQATT and CDR2 is SNEGSKA in the germline V gene (reference sequence). The CDR3 coding sequence is TGCAGTGCTAGAGATCCGGGGGGGGACGAGCAGTACGTC. It is translated as CSARDPGGDEQYV.

In the case of this clonotype: A much larger clone is a single base away; this may be a read error. This chain connects TRBV20-1 to TRBJ2-2; 7 nucleotides align to TRBD2. The CDR3 sequence is 17 residues long. The germline V gene has CDR1 DFQATT and CDR2 SNEGSKA (reference sequence). The CDR3 nucleotides are TGCTGTGCTAGGGGTGGAACGGGGGGAGGGAACACCGGGGAGCTGTTTTTT. Amino acid sequence: CCARGGTGGGNTGELFF.